The 20 T cell receptor beta chains listed next were all sequenced from one sample in a study of neurological immune-mediated disorders. In TCRdb, the 5' RACE reads were re-called with MiXCR into one record per CDR3 protein. The sample carries about 46,000 distinct CDR3 sequences, roughly 3% recorded once. Sequenced sample: PBMCs. These receptors were collected from a woman in her 50s with multiple sclerosis.

This clonotype was recorded many times. The rearrangement links TRBV12-3 or TRBV12-4 to TRBJ2-1, with a possible D match to TRBD1 (6 bases). The CDR3 is 16 residues long. Deletions cut 6 bases from V and 12 bases from J, with 27 bases between. Written as DNA, the CDR3 is TGTGCCAGCAGCCCCACGGAGGCAGGGACAAGAAGTGGGCAGTTCTTC. This encodes CASSPTEAGTRSGQFF.

In this sample, this clonotype turned up a few times. A much larger clone differs from this one at a single base, so this may be a read error. V and J are TRBV20-1 and TRBJ2-3; 14 positions match TRBD2. Germline assignment: CDR1 DFQATT and CDR2 SNEGSKA (reference sequence). J gave up 2 bases and V 5 bases, and 9 bases lay outside the gene matches. The CDR3 is 17 amino acids. The CDR3, as DNA: TGCAGTGCTGCGACTAGCGGGGGGGCGAAGAACACAGATACGCAGTATTTT. It encodes CSAATSGGAKNTDTQYF.

This clonotype was seen many times. The V and J genes are TRBV11-2 and TRBJ2-1, with 7 nucleotides matching TRBD2. The germline V gene encodes CDR1 SGHAT and CDR2 FQNNGV. CDR3 length: 15 residues. Trimming removed 1 base from V and 5 bases from J; junction bases left unmatched: 5. The CDR3 loop reads CASSLAPGTNNEQFF. In DNA, the CDR3 is TGTGCCAGCAGCTTAGCGCCCGGGACTAACAATGAGCAGTTCTTC.

This clonotype was found a few times. This chain links TRBV7-2 with TRBJ1-1; D remains ambiguous. The CDR3 has 14 residues. Germline lookup yields CDR1 SGHTA and CDR2 FQGNSA. The germline V and J ends were trimmed by 8 bases and 4 bases, with 17 bases remaining between them. The CDR3 protein is CASSSRYLGTEAFF. The CDR3 DNA reads TGTGCCAGCTCATCGAGGTATCTAGGCACTGAAGCTTTCTTT.

This clonotype was seen repeatedly, ten times or more. This chain connects TRBV7-2 to TRBJ1-5, with 7 bases lining up with TRBD1. The V gene's germline CDR1 is SGHTA and CDR2 FQGNSA. The CDR3 is 18 amino acids. V dropped 3 bases and J dropped 4; count of bases not matched to a gene: 15. The CDR3 DNA reads as TGTGCCAGCAGCTTTGAAAGCCCCGGGACAGATTATAATCAGCCCCAGCATTTT. Its translation is CASSFESPGTDYNQPQHF.

This clonotype was recorded many times. The V call is TRBV7-2, the J call TRBJ1-2; unclear D gene. The CDR3 length is 12 residues. V was pared by 5 bases and J by 7 bases, with 11 bases between. In germline, CDR1 is SGHTA, CDR2 FQGNSA. This CDR3 reads CASSGPNRGYTF. CDR3 nucleotide sequence: TGTGCCAGCAGCGGACCGAACCGTGGCTACACCTTC.

This clonotype was seen ten or more times. This chain connects TRBV25-1 to TRBJ2-5; D is tentatively TRBD1 or TRBD2 (7 bases each). This CDR3 is built from 14 residues. Germline loops: CDR1 MGHDK, CDR2 SYGVNS. V was trimmed by 5 bases and J by 5 bases, leaving 15 bases between them. Here the CDR3 reads CASSPRQGGETQYF. DNA for the CDR3: TGTGCCAGCAGTCCTAGACAGGGAGGGGAGACCCAGTACTTC.

This clonotype was picked up many times. The chain links TRBV3-1 to TRBJ2-1, with D possibly matching TRBD2 (5 bases). In germline, CDR1 is LGHDT, CDR2 YNNKEL (reference sequence). The CDR3 totals 14 residues. Trimming took 3 bases from V and 7 from J, leaving 13 bases between them. This CDR3 reads CASSQARPGNEQFF. CDR3 DNA sequence: TGTGCCAGCAGCCAGGCCAGGCCGGGGAATGAGCAGTTCTTC.

Ten or more counts support this clonotype. The gene calls are TRBV4-2 and TRBJ2-1; D is uncertain. The length of the CDR3 is 16 residues. Deletions cut 0 bases from V and 12 bases from J, with 21 bases between. Germline V gene lookup returns CDR1 LGHNA and CDR2 YNFKEQ. The CDR3 here is CASSQESSRAEMVQFF. DNA for the CDR3: TGTGCCAGCAGCCAAGAAAGCTCCCGAGCCGAAATGGTGCAGTTCTTC.

This clonotype was detected ten times or more. The rearrangement joins TRBV5-1 to TRBJ1-3; D is unclear. Trimming left V 1 base short and J 0 bases short, with 14 bases between. CDR1 SGHRS and CDR2 YFSETQ come from the germline V gene. The CDR3 has 17 residues. CDR3 sequence reads: CASSLLPDGSSGNTIYF. The DNA for the CDR3 is TGCGCCAGCAGCTTGCTGCCGGACGGATCCTCTGGAAACACCATATATTTT.

This clonotype came up many times. The CDR3, as DNA: TGCAGTGCTAGAGATAGGACAGAGTATAATTCACCCCTCCACTTT. It specifies CSARDRTEYNSPLHF. The chain employs TRBV20-1 and TRBJ1-6; possibly TRBD1 for D (6 bases). Trimming took off 0 bases at V and 4 bases at J, with 10 bases between the two ends. From germline, CDR1 is DFQATT and CDR2 SNEGSKA (reference sequence). The CDR3 sequence is 15 residues long.

This clonotype has a count of ten or more. The rearrangement links TRBV10-2 to TRBJ1-2, with unresolved D. Germline CDR1 and CDR2: WSHSY and SAAADI. The ends were cut back, 1 base at V and 2 bases at J, with 8 bases in the middle. This CDR3 has 14 residues. The CDR3 protein is CASSELGINYGYTF. The CDR3 nucleotides are TGCGCCAGCAGTGAGTTGGGTATAAACTATGGCTACACCTTC.

This clonotype was observed at least ten times. The V gene is TRBV7-3, the J gene TRBJ1-1, with D unresolved. Germline V gives CDR1 SGHTA, CDR2 FQGTGA. Trimming cost V 0 bases and J 4 bases, with 12 bases left between them. The CDR3 has 15 residues. CDR3 nucleotides: TGTGCCAGCAGCTTAACGGGGTTTGTGGGCACTGAAGCTTTCTTT. This translates into CASSLTGFVGTEAFF.

This clonotype was counted a few times. The junction shows a germline mismatch at one end, possibly a read error. The gene calls are TRBV7-7 and TRBJ2-5, with D perhaps TRBD2 (5 bases). CDR1 is SSHAT, CDR2 FNYEAQ, per germline (reference sequence). CDR3 size: 15 residues. The CDR3 protein is CASSLWLGSQETQYF. The CDR3 DNA reads as TGTGCTAGCAGCTTATGGTTGGGGAGCCAAGAGACCCAGTACTTC.

This clonotype was seen at least ten times. The chain is built from TRBV6-1 and TRBJ2-1; 9 nucleotides line up with TRBD2. This CDR3 region has 15 residues. V gave up 7 bases and J gave up 0 bases; unmatched junction bases: 4. Germline assignment: CDR1 MNHNS and CDR2 SASEGT. The CDR3 DNA reads TGTGCCAGCACCTTAGCGGGAGTCTCCTACAATGAGCAGTTCTTC. This codes for CASTLAGVSYNEQFF.

Comments on this clonotype: Possible read error: a much larger clone is one base away. CDR3 DNA sequence: TGCAGTGCTAGGCTGGGTGGGCTCACCCTCAACTTT. It encodes CSARLGGLTLNF. V usage is TRBV20-1 and J usage is TRBJ1-6; D is uncertain. Germline-derived CDR1 and CDR2 are DFQATT and SNEGSKA (reference sequence). The CDR3 loop spans 12 amino acids.

This clonotype was recorded many times. The chain employs TRBV7-2 and TRBJ2-1, with 8 bases that match TRBD1. Germline-derived CDR1 and CDR2 are SGHTA and FQGNSA. The CDR3 spans 15 residues. The ends lost 1 base at V and 8 bases at J; junction bases unmatched: 7. CDR3 sequence: CASSLGQGANHEQFF. CDR3 nucleotide sequence: TGTGCCAGCAGCTTAGGGCAGGGGGCGAACCATGAGCAGTTCTTC.

The V and J genes are TRBV7-9 and TRBJ2-3; 10 bases line up with TRBD1. Trimming cost V 3 bases and J 5 bases; bases outside gene matches: 2. CDR1 and CDR2 from the germline V gene are SEHNR and FQNEAQ (reference sequence). The CDR3 length is 14 residues. The CDR3 protein is CASSFWDRGDTQYF. CDR3 nucleotides: TGTGCCAGCAGCTTTTGGGACAGGGGAGATACGCAGTATTTT.

As concerns this clonotype: This may be a read error: a much more frequent sequence differs by one nucleotide. This sequence joins TRBV2 and TRBJ2-1; 8 nucleotides line up with TRBD1. CDR1 and CDR2 (germline): SNHLY, FYNNEI. Trimming cost V 4 bases and J 4 bases; bases outside gene matches: 12. There are 17 residues in the CDR3. In nucleotides, the CDR3 is TGTGCCAGCAGTGTTGGCCACGGACAGGGCCCATACAATGAGCAGTTCTTC. Protein product: CASSVGHGQGPYNEQFF.

The table lists this clonotype with many counts. This chain uses TRBV15 with TRBJ1-3, with D perhaps matching TRBD1 (5 bases). The CDR3 length is 15 residues. Germline lookup yields CDR1 LNHNV and CDR2 YYDKDF (reference sequence). V was trimmed by 5 bases and J by 4 bases, leaving 15 bases between them. This CDR3 reads CATSPGPSSGNTIYF. CDR3 nucleotide sequence: TGTGCCACCAGCCCAGGGCCGAGCTCCGGAAACACCATATATTTT.